This T cell receptor beta chain was identified during a study of beta chain features in type 1 diabetes. Every isolated RNA sample was fully reverse transcribed, so sequencing captured expressed TCRB transcripts. Method: immunoSEQ multiplex PCR; TCRdb's copy keeps in-frame clones and lacks some. The sample carries 680,000 or so clones, around 16% recorded once. Sequences were obtained from naive CD4+ T cells from blood. The source is a man aged 18 to 29 in good health.

The DNA for the CDR3 is TGTGCCAGCAGCTCCTCCGGACAGAATAACTATGGCTACACCTTC. This gives the protein CASSSSGQNNYGYTF. The chain has TRBV7-2 and TRBJ1-2, with TRBD1 as a possible D gene (6 bases). The V gene's germline CDR1 is SGHTA and CDR2 FQGNSA. V was pared by 4 bases and J by 1 base, with 13 bases between. CDR3 length: 15 residues. The variable domain in full, with the rest retrieved from reference TRBV7-2 and TRBJ1-2, is GAGVSQSPSNKVTEKGKDVELRCDPISGHTALYWYRQSLGQGLEFLIYFQGNSAPDKSGLPSDRFSAERTGGSVSTLTIQRTQQEDSAVYLCASSSSGQNNYGYTFGSGTRLTVV.